This TCR beta chain emerged from a study of blood T cell repertoires in COVID-19. Study at large: The United States, Italy and Spain supplied acute and convalescent COVID-19 samples. From T cells, B-cell-depleted T cells, or PBMCs came the material, which was cDNA or gDNA.

Sequenced by immunoSEQ multiplex PCR; TCRdb stores in-frame clones only, minus some. Found here are a few hundred thousand clones, less than 90% of them singletons; the top ten hold approximately 4.3%. J lost 7 bases, V lost 6 bases, and 7 bases had no gene match. The CDR3 is 15 amino acids. Germline loops: CDR1 MNHEY, CDR2 SVGAGI. This chain connects TRBV6-5 to TRBJ2-7; 15 bases match TRBD2. This receptor was identified in a man aged 55 to 69 who had recovered from COVID-19. Sequences were obtained from peripheral blood. Here the CDR3 reads CASRPGLAGGWEQYF. CDR3 nucleotide sequence: TGTGCCAGCAGACCCGGACTAGCGGGGGGGTGGGAGCAGTACTTC.